This T cell receptor beta chain was sequenced in a study of blood T cell repertoires in COVID-19. The germline gives CDR1 KGHSH, CDR2 LQKENI. Trimming left V 4 bases short and J 0 bases short, with 12 bases between. The CDR3 has 15 residues. Libraries were prepared by immunoSEQ multiplex PCR; TCRdb keeps only in-frame clonotypes and omits some of them. The data contain 200,000 to 250,000 clones, 70% to 85% of them singletons. This chain connects TRBV18 to TRBJ1-1; D remains unclear. Specimen: PBMCs or T cells enriched from blood (not recorded which). This TCR came from a man aged 60-69 years who had recovered from COVID-19. For the CDR3, the DNA is TGTGCCAGCTCACTAGCTGGTACCTTGAACACTGAAGCTTTCTTT. Its translation: CASSLAGTLNTEAFF.